Presented here are 8 T cell receptor beta chains from one specimen sequenced in a study of cytomegalovirus exposure and HLA in healthy donors. Libraries were prepared by immunoSEQ multiplex PCR; TCRdb keeps only in-frame clonotypes and omits some of them. The sample yields about 74,000 clones, 94% seen once. Source material: PBMCs. The receptor source for this set is a man younger than 30 in good health and CMV-seropositive.

In this sample, this clone turned up a few times. The chain couples TRBV6-5 to TRBJ1-1; possible D gene TRBD1, 6 bases. Germline V gene sequence: CDR1 MNHEY, CDR2 SVGAGI. The CDR3 has 12 residues. Trimming pared 7 bases from V and 8 bases from J, leaving 14 bases between. The CDR3 DNA sequence: TGTGCCAGCAACAGGGTTTCAGGGGAAGCTTTCTTT. Translated, it gives CASNRVSGEAFF.

The rearrangement uses TRBV6-1 and TRBJ2-7, with 8 bases fitting TRBD2. Germline trimming cut 6 bases from V and 6 bases from J; bases unmatched to any gene: 13. Germline loops: CDR1 MNHNS, CDR2 SASEGT. The CDR3 consists of 15 residues. This chain's CDR3 is CASRPWTSPLVEQYF. The CDR3 bases are TGTGCCAGCAGACCTTGGACTAGCCCCCTGGTCGAGCAGTACTTC.

The chain combines TRBV7-9 with TRBJ2-2; 7 positions match TRBD1. This CDR3 region has 16 residues. Germline CDR1 reads SEHNR; CDR2 reads FQNEAQ (reference sequence). V shed 5 bases and J 1 base; nucleotides not matched to a gene: 7. CDR3: CASSTPGGLNTGELFF. In nucleotides, the CDR3 is TGTGCCAGCAGCACTCCAGGGGGATTGAACACCGGGGAGCTGTTTTTT.

The chain recombines TRBV18 with TRBJ2-5; D perhaps matches TRBD1 (7 bases). The germline V and J ends were trimmed by 5 bases and 4 bases, with 17 bases remaining between them. Germline V lookup: CDR1 KGHSH, CDR2 LQKENI. This CDR3 has 15 residues. The DNA for the CDR3 is TGTGCCAGCTCAGCGATGAAGCAGGGGGGAGAGACCCAGTACTTC. This encodes CASSAMKQGGETQYF.

The chain couples TRBV28 to TRBJ1-2; 9 bases are a match to TRBD1. This CDR3 has 19 residues. Germline CDR1 reads MDHEN; CDR2 reads SYDVKM. V lost 4 bases, J lost 3 bases, and 18 bases stayed unmatched. The CDR3 region is CASSSSAPYRDRVDYGYTF. CDR3 in DNA: TGTGCCAGCAGTTCATCAGCTCCTTACCGGGACAGGGTCGACTATGGCTACACCTTC.

The chain employs TRBV7-9 and TRBJ1-1, with D maybe TRBD1 (5 bases). Germline V gives CDR1 SEHNR, CDR2 FQNEAQ (reference sequence). The V end was cut by 5 bases, the J end by 1 base, with 11 bases between. The CDR3 is 14 amino acids. The CDR3 nucleotides are TGTGCCAGCAGCCCGTTAACAGGGAACACTGAAGCTTTCTTT. Its protein product is CASSPLTGNTEAFF.

The rearrangement joins TRBV2 to TRBJ2-1, with 9 positions matching TRBD2. This CDR3 contains 15 residues. Germline V lookup: CDR1 SNHLY, CDR2 FYNNEI. After removal of 6 bases from V and 4 bases from J, the junction contained 7 bases not matched to a gene. CDR3 coding DNA: TGTGCCAGCAGCGCCTGGACTAGCGATTACAATGAGCAGTTCTTC. As protein: CASSAWTSDYNEQFF.

V gene TRBV10-3 combines with J gene TRBJ1-2, with D possibly being TRBD1 (5 bases). V was cut by 10 bases and J by 8 bases, with 17 bases left in between. This CDR3 has 12 residues. The germline V gene has CDR1 ENHRY and CDR2 SYGVKD. CDR3 region: CATRDSAQGYTF. The CDR3 DNA follows: TGTGCCACCAGGGACTCCGCGCAGGGCTACACCTTC.